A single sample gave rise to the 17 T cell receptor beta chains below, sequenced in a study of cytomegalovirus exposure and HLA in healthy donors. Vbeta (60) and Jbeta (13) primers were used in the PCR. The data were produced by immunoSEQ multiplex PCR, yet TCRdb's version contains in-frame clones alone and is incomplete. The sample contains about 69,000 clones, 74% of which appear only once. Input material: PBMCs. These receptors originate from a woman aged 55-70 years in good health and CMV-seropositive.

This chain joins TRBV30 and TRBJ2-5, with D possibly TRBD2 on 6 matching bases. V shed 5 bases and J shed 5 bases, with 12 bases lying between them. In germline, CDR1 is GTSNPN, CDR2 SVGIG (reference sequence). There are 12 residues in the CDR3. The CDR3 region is CAWERSGETQYF. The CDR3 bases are TGTGCCTGGGAGAGGAGCGGGGAGACCCAGTACTTC.

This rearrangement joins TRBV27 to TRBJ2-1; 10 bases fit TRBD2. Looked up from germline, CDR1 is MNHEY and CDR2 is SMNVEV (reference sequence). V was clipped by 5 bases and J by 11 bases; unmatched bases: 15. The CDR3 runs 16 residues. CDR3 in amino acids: CASSPGGAGGLGKQFF. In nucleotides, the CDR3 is TGTGCCAGCAGTCCCGGGGGAGCGGGGGGGCTGGGGAAGCAGTTCTTC.

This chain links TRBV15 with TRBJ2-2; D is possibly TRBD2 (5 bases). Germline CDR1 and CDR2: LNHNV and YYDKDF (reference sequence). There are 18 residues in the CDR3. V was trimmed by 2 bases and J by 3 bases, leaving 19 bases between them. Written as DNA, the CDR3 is TGTGCCACCAGCAGACCCAACCTGAGGGAACGGCACACCGGGGAGCTGTTTTTT. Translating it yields CATSRPNLRERHTGELFF. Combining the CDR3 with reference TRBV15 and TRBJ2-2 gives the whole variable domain DAMVIQNPRYQVTQFGKPVTLSCSQTLNHNVMYWYQQKSSQAPKLLFHYYDKDFNNEADTPDNFQSRRPNTSFCFLDIRSPGLGDTAMYLCATSRPNLRERHTGELFFGEGSRLTVL.

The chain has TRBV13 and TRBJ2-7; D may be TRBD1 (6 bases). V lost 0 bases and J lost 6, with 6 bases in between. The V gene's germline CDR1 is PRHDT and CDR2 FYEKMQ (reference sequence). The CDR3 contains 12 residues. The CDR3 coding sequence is TGTGCCAGCAGCTTAGGGGACAGCGAGCAGTACTTC. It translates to CASSLGDSEQYF.

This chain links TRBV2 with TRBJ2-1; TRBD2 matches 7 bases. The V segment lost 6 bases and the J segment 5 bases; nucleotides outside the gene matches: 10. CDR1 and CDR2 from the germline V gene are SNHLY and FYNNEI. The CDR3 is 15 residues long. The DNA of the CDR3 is TGTGCCAGCAGGCCGCTTGGGGGGGGGAACAATGAGCAGTTCTTC. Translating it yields CASRPLGGGNNEQFF.

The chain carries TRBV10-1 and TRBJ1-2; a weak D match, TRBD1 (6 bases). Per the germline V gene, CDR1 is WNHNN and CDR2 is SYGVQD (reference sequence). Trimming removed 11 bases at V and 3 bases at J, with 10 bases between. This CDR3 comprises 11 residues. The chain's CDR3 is CAGTGHYGYTF. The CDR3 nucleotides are TGCGCCGGCACAGGGCACTATGGCTACACCTTC.

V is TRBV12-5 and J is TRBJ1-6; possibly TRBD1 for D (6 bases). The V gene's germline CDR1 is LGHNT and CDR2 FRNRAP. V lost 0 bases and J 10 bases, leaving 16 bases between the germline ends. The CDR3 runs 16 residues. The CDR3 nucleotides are TGTGCTAGTGGTTTGGTATTCCCACAGGGCCGGTCACCCCTCCACTTT. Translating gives CASGLVFPQGRSPLHF.

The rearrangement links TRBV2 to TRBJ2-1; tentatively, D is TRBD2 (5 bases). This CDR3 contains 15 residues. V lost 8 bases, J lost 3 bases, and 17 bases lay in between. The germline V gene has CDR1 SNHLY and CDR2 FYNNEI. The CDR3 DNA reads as TGTGCCAGCCAACCACTAGATAGGGACTACAATGAGCAGTTCTTC. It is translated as CASQPLDRDYNEQFF.

The CDR3 nucleotides are TGTGCCAGCAGGAAATCGACAGGGAATGGCTACACCTTC. Translation gives CASRKSTGNGYTF. The V call is TRBV2, the J call TRBJ1-2; 7 bases align to TRBD1. V trimming: 6 bases; J trimming: 6 bases; junction bases outside the gene matches: 7. This CDR3 contains 13 residues. The V gene's germline CDR1 is SNHLY and CDR2 FYNNEI.

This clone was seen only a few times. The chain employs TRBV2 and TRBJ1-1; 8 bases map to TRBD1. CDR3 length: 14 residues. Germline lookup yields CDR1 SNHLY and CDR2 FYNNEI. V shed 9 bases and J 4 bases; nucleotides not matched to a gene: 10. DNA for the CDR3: TGTGCCAGAGAGACAGGGGCCCCTGGCACTGAAGCTTTCTTT. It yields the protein CARETGAPGTEAFF.

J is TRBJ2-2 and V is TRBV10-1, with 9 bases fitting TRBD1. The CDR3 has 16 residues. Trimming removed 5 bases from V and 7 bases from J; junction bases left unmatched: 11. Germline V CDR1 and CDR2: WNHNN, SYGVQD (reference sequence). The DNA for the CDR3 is TGCGCCAGCAGTCCCGACAGGGGGTCATACATCGGGGAGCTGTTTTTT. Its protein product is CASSPDRGSYIGELFF.

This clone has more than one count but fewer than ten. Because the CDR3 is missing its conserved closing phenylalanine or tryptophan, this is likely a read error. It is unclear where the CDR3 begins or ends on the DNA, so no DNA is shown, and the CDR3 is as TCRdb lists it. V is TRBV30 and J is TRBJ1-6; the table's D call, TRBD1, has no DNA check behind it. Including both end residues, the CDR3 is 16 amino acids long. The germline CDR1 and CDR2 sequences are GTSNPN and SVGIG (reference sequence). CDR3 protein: CAWSVYQGGRNSPLQV.

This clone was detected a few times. CDR3 DNA: TGCAGTGCTAGTGACACCTATGGCTACACCTTC. Its protein product is CSASDTYGYTF. V gene TRBV20-1 combines with J gene TRBJ1-2; D remains unclear. V shed 3 bases and J shed 4 bases, with 6 bases lying between them. The CDR3 extends over 11 amino acids. Germline V gene data show CDR1 as DFQATT and CDR2 as SNEGSKA (reference sequence).

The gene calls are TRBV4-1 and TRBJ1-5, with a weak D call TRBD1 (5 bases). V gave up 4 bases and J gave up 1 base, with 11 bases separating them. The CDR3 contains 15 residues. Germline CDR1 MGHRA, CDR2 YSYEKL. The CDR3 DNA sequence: TGCGCCAGCAGCCCTAGGGGAGGGAGCAATCAGCCCCAGCATTTT. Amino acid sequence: CASSPRGGSNQPQHF.

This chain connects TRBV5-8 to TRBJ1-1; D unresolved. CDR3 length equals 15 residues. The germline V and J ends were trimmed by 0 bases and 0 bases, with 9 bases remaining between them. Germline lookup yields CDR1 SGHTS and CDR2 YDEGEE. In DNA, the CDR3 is TGTGCCAGCAGCTTGGGACTTCTCATGAACACTGAAGCTTTCTTT. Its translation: CASSLGLLMNTEAFF. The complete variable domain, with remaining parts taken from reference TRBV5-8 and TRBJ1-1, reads EAGVTQSPTHLIKTRGQQATLRCSPISGHTSVYWYQQALGLGLQFLLWYDEGEERNRGNFPPRFSGRQFPNYSSELNVNALELEDSALYLCASSLGLLMNTEAFFGQGTRLTVV.

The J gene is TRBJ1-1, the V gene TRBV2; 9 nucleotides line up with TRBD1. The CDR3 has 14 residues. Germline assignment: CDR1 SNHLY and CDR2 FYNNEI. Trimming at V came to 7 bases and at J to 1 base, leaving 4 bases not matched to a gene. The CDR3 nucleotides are TGTGCCAGCAACAGGGGGCAAGGGAACACTGAAGCTTTCTTT. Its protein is CASNRGQGNTEAFF.

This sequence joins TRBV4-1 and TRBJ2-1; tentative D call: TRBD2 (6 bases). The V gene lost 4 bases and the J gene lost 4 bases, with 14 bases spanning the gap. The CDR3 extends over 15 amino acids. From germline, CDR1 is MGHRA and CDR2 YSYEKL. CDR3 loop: CASSPVRGSYNEQFF. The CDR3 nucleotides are TGCGCCAGCAGCCCTGTCCGGGGGAGTTACAATGAGCAGTTCTTC.